These T cell receptor beta chains were read from a single sample in a study of cytomegalovirus exposure and HLA in healthy donors. The protocol was immunoSEQ multiplex PCR, while the TCRdb copy is restricted to in-frame clones and leaves out a portion. This sample has over 150,000 clones, with approximately 80% found just once. The source material was PBMCs. The receptors originated from a middle-aged woman in good health and CMV-seropositive. CDR3s include the opening cysteine and the closing phenylalanine or tryptophan. Fields, in order: V gene, clone size, J gene, D gene, CDR3 DNA, CDR3 protein. A D gene is named only where the DNA matches it firmly. Size is omitted from some rows. Given values are once, few, many or a class for expanded clones.

TRBV5-4	-	TRBJ2-7	TRBD2	TGTGCCAGCAGCGCCCGACTAGCGGGAGGGCCCAACGAGCAGTACTTC	CASSARLAGGPNEQYF
TRBV27	-	TRBJ2-7	-	TGTGCCAGCAGTCCACTGAGGGTAGACTACGAGCAGTACTTC	CASSPLRVDYEQYF
TRBV7-8	-	TRBJ2-1	TRBD2	TGTGCCAGCAGCCTTAGCGGGACCTTCGGGAATGAGCAGTTCTTC	CASSLSGTFGNEQFF
TRBV9	-	TRBJ2-7	TRBD2	TGTGCCAGCAGCCCAAGACTAGCCACCTCCTACGAGCAGTACTTC	CASSPRLATSYEQYF
TRBV28	-	TRBJ1-1	TRBD1	TGTGCCAGCAGTCGCAGGGGGCCGGGCACTGAAGCTTTCTTT	CASSRRGPGTEAFF
TRBV6-5	-	TRBJ1-2	TRBD1	TGTGCCAGCAGTCCAGGGGGATACTATGGCTACACCTTC	CASSPGGYYGYTF
TRBV29-1	-	TRBJ1-2	-	TGCAGCGTTGAAGATCGTAGTGGCTACACCTTC	CSVEDRSGYTF
TRBV10-3	-	TRBJ2-7	TRBD1	TGTGCCATCAGTGAAGGACAGGGGATCTACGAGCAGTACTTC	CAISEGQGIYEQYF
TRBV19	-	TRBJ1-1	TRBD1	TGTGCCAGTAGCATAGACAGGGTGACTGAAGCTTTCTTT	CASSIDRVTEAFF
TRBV11-3	-	TRBJ1-1	-	TGTGCCAGCAGCTTAGCCGGAGGGGAAGCTTTCTTT	CASSLAGGEAFF
TRBV5-1	-	TRBJ1-1	-	TGCGCCAGCAGCTTGGACTATCTGAACACTGAAGCTTTCTTT	CASSLDYLNTEAFF
TRBV6-5	-	TRBJ2-1	TRBD2	TGTGCCAGCAGTTACTCGCGGGACTACTACAATGAGCAGTTCTTC	CASSYSRDYYNEQFF
TRBV15	-	TRBJ2-1	-	TGTGCCACCAGCAGAGTTAGCGGAGGCCTCTACAATGAGCAGTTCTTC	CATSRVSGGLYNEQFF
TRBV5-4	once	TRBJ2-2	TRBD2	TGTGCCAGCAGCTTGGTGACTAGCGGGAGGTTAAGCGCCGGGGAGCTGTTTTTT	CASSLVTSGRLSAGELFF
TRBV28	few	TRBJ2-7	TRBD1	TGTGCCAGCAGTTTACTCAACAGGGGTGCGTACGAGCAGTACTTC	CASSLLNRGAYEQYF
TRBV7-9	-	TRBJ2-2	-	TGTGCCAGCAGCCCAACGACAGGACTCACCGGGGAGCTGTTTTTT	CASSPTTGLTGELFF
TRBV27	once	TRBJ2-3	TRBD2	TGTGCCAGCAGAACTAGCGGGAGGATGTCAGATACGCAGTATTTT	CASRTSGRMSDTQYF
TRBV5-1	-	TRBJ2-3	-	TGCGCCAGCACCCTGACAGATACGCAGTATTTT	CASTLTDTQYF
TRBV7-2	-	TRBJ1-6	TRBD1	TGTGCCAGCAGCTCCGTTACAGGGGGGAATTCACCCCTCCACTTT	CASSSVTGGNSPLHF
TRBV29-1	-	TRBJ2-1	TRBD1	TGCAGCGCCGTTCGGACAGGGGGTGCAGTCCACTACAATGAGCAGTTCTTC	CSAVRTGGAVHYNEQFF
TRBV6-1	few	TRBJ2-1	-	TGTGCCAGCAGTGAACTCAGGGGTACCTACAATGAGCAGTTCTTC	CASSELRGTYNEQFF
TRBV27	-	TRBJ1-1	TRBD1	TGTGCCAGCAGTATACAGGGGGCCATCACTGAAGCTTTCTTT	CASSIQGAITEAFF
TRBV6-1	-	TRBJ2-5	-	TGTGCCAGCAGTGAACGAGGGAAGTCAGAGACCCAGTACTTC	CASSERGKSETQYF
TRBV7-8	-	TRBJ1-2	-	TGTGCCAGCAGCTTTACAGGGAAAGGTGTAGGCTACACCTTC	CASSFTGKGVGYTF
TRBV5-4	-	TRBJ2-2	TRBD2	TGTGCCAGCAGCTCGACCGGACTAGCGGGAGTAGCCGGGGAGCTGTTTTTT	CASSSTGLAGVAGELFF
TRBV2	-	TRBJ2-5	-	TGTGCCAGCAGTGAAATCGGTGGGGGCGGGAGTGACGGAAGAGAGACCCAGTACTTC	CASSEIGGGGSDGRETQYF
TRBV28	-	TRBJ2-5	-	TGTGCCAGCAGGAGGAGGGCGGGACCGAACCAAGAGACCCAGTACTTC	CASRRRAGPNQETQYF
TRBV7-9	-	TRBJ2-1	TRBD1	TGTGCCAGCAGCCTGGGGACAGGGGCCGCCTACTTAGATGAGCAGTTCTTC	CASSLGTGAAYLDEQFF
TRBV5-1	-	TRBJ1-1	TRBD1	TGCGCCAGCAGCGCTGGGACAGCCAACACTGAAGCTTTCTTT	CASSAGTANTEAFF
TRBV7-2	-	TRBJ2-7	TRBD2	TGTGCCAGCAGAACTAGCGCCTACGAGCAGTACTTC	CASRTSAYEQYF